This entry concerns a single T cell receptor (beta chain). Its antigen is undetermined. This entry belongs to a study of somatic mutations in cytotoxic T cells in rheumatoid arthritis. The wider study: Selected T-cell populations stained with V beta antibodies were isolated by flow sorting to nearly 100% purity; these included V beta1+ cells subjected to TCRB sequencing.

Method: immunoSEQ multiplex PCR; TCRdb's copy keeps in-frame clones and lacks some. Seen here are around 11,000 clones, about 69% observed once, and the top ten hold around 35%. General study findings and limits: Measurement of CD8+ T-cell clonality revealed no significant difference between rheumatoid arthritis patients and age-matched healthy controls.

V lost 0 bases to trimming and J lost 7 bases, with 19 bases between them. CDR1 is MDHEN and CDR2 is SYDVKM in the germline V gene. This CDR3 comprises 18 residues. The TCR originated in an adult with rheumatoid arthritis. This chain connects TRBV28 to TRBJ1-6, with a possible D match to TRBD1 (6 bases). Material: CD8+ T cells sorted from blood. The CDR3 spells CASSLWSGQGMGNSPLHF. CDR3 DNA: TGTGCCAGCAGTTTATGGAGCGGGCAGGGGATGGGAAATTCACCCCTCCACTTT.